The rows below give T cell receptor beta chains drawn from one sample of a study of shared clonotypes between healthy human individuals. TCRdb keeps only in-frame clones here, not all; method: immunoSEQ multiplex PCR. The sample has some 2,500,000 clones; 80% to 95% are singletons. Sequencing was done on a sample of naive CD4+ T cells from PBMCs. These receptors came from a man between 18 and 35 years old in good health. Some clones in this sample may be carry-over from other donors' samples. Both conserved end residues are part of each CDR3. Each record gives: V gene, D gene, clone size, J gene, CDR3 protein, CDR3 DNA. The D gene is left open where the match is weak. Where a row states a size, it is once, few, many or the class of an expanded clone; other rows omit it.

TRBV5-4	TRBD1	once	TRBJ1-3	CASSVGQGASGNTIYF	TGTGCCAGCAGCGTAGGACAGGGGGCTTCTGGAAACACCATATATTTT
TRBV25-1	.	.	TRBJ2-1	CASSGRTVGYNEQFF	TGTGCCAGCAGTGGGAGGACCGTCGGCTACAATGAGCAGTTCTTC
TRBV2	TRBD2	.	TRBJ2-1	CASSDDGLAVYNEQFF	TGTGCCAGCAGTGACGACGGACTAGCGGTATACAATGAGCAGTTCTTC
TRBV9	TRBD2	.	TRBJ2-5	CASSVARTSGGRETQYF	TGTGCCAGCAGCGTAGCCCGGACTAGCGGGGGTCGAGAGACCCAGTACTTC
TRBV11-2	TRBD2	once	TRBJ2-3	CASSFGTSGTGDTQYF	TGTGCCAGCAGCTTCGGGACTAGCGGGACTGGAGATACGCAGTATTTT
TRBV28	.	.	TRBJ1-4	CASNQWDKLFF	TGTGCCAGCAATCAATGGGACAAACTGTTTTTT
TRBV11-2	.	once	TRBJ2-1	CASSSLQYNEQFF	TGTGCCAGCAGCTCGTTACAGTACAATGAGCAGTTCTTC
TRBV5-5	.	once	TRBJ2-7	CASSLAWNRLYEQYF	TGTGCCAGCAGCTTGGCCTGGAACAGGCTCTACGAGCAGTACTTC
TRBV28	.	.	TRBJ2-7	CASRTGSRGEQYF	TGTGCCAGCAGAACAGGTTCCCGTGGCGAGCAGTACTTC
TRBV7-3	TRBD1	.	TRBJ1-4	CASSPSGTETRTNEKLFF	TGTGCCAGCAGCCCATCCGGGACAGAGACCCGGACTAATGAAAAACTGTTTTTT
TRBV27	.	.	TRBJ1-1	CASTSLMNTEAFF	TGTGCCAGCACTTCCTTGATGAACACTGAAGCTTTCTTT
TRBV7-9	.	.	TRBJ2-1	CASSLASGEQFF	TGTGCCAGCAGCTTAGCAAGCGGCGAGCAGTTCTTC
TRBV4-1	.	.	TRBJ2-1	CASSQGAGLRGGREQFF	TGCGCCAGCAGCCAAGGTGCCGGTCTAAGAGGGGGTCGTGAGCAGTTCTTC
TRBV10-3	.	.	TRBJ1-5	CAISESDPQPQHF	TGTGCCATCAGTGAGTCGGACCCACAGCCCCAGCATTTT
TRBV9	TRBD2	.	TRBJ2-1	CASSVSPLADEQFF	TGTGCCAGCAGCGTATCCCCCCTAGCGGATGAGCAGTTCTTC
TRBV7-2	.	.	TRBJ2-7	CASSSFNGEQYF	TGTGCCAGCAGCTCCTTTAACGGGGAGCAGTACTTC
TRBV9	.	.	TRBJ1-4	CASSGTGTHTNEKLFF	TGTGCCAGCAGCGGAACCGGGACACACACTAATGAAAAACTGTTTTTT
TRBV18	.	.	TRBJ2-6	CASSPRGQHSGANVLTF	TGTGCCAGCTCACCACGAGGACAGCACTCTGGGGCCAACGTCCTGACTTTC
TRBV25-1	.	.	TRBJ2-7	CASSAPEEGRVHEQYF	TGTGCCAGCAGTGCCCCAGAGGAGGGGCGCGTCCACGAGCAGTACTTC
TRBV20-1	TRBD1	.	TRBJ1-2	CSARDRGGYTF	TGCAGTGCTAGGGACAGGGGTGGCTACACCTTC
TRBV11-3	.	.	TRBJ2-1	CASSPQRSSYNEQFF	TGTGCCAGCAGCCCTCAGCGGAGCTCCTACAATGAGCAGTTCTTC
TRBV5-1	TRBD2	.	TRBJ2-7	CASSLEVGTSGRANEQYF	TGCGCCAGCAGCTTGGAGGTCGGGACTAGCGGGAGGGCCAACGAGCAGTACTTC
TRBV11-2	.	.	TRBJ2-2	CASTGDTNTGELFF	TGTGCCAGCACTGGGGACACTAACACCGGGGAGCTGTTTTTT
TRBV7-9	.	.	TRBJ2-3	CASSSPGGRETDTQYF	TGTGCCAGCAGCTCACCAGGGGGGAGGGAGACAGATACGCAGTATTTT
TRBV20-1	.	once	TRBJ2-5	CSAILETQYF	TGCAGTGCGATTTTGGAGACCCAGTACTTC
TRBV27	TRBD1	.	TRBJ1-1	CASRPGTGALLNTEAFF	TGTGCCAGCAGACCCGGGACAGGGGCCCTTCTGAACACTGAAGCTTTCTTT
TRBV2	.	.	TRBJ2-1	CASNAHRDLIAYNEQFF	TGTGCCAGCAACGCTCACCGGGACCTTATCGCCTACAATGAGCAGTTCTTC
TRBV28	.	once	TRBJ1-4	CASTSPATNEKLFF	TGTGCCAGCACCAGCCCCGCAACTAATGAAAAACTGTTTTTT
TRBV30	.	.	TRBJ2-7	CAWSVRDNYEQYF	TGTGCCTGGAGTGTACGGGACAACTACGAGCAGTACTTC
TRBV18	.	.	TRBJ2-2	CASSLYVGTIGELFF	TGTGCCAGCTCACTCTACGTGGGGACGATCGGGGAGCTGTTTTTT
TRBV18	.	.	TRBJ2-5	CASSPFVGEETQYF	TGTGCCAGCTCACCTTTTGTCGGGGAGGAGACCCAGTACTTC
TRBV9	.	.	TRBJ2-7	CASSVQTGNSLYEQYF	TGTGCCAGCAGCGTACAAACAGGGAACTCCCTCTACGAGCAGTACTTC
TRBV18	.	.	TRBJ2-3	CASSPVSGTDTQYF	TGTGCCAGCTCACCCGTCTCAGGAACAGATACGCAGTATTTT
TRBV5-8	.	.	TRBJ2-7	CASSFFHGVGVGEQYF	TGTGCCAGCAGCTTTTTTCACGGGGTAGGGGTTGGCGAGCAGTACTTC
TRBV7-9	TRBD2	.	TRBJ2-5	CASSLGLAVTQETQYF	TGTGCCAGCAGCTTAGGACTAGCGGTTACACAAGAGACCCAGTACTTC
TRBV6-5	TRBD1	.	TRBJ2-7	CASSSGGQGVYEQYF	TGTGCCAGCAGTTCCGGGGGACAGGGGGTCTACGAGCAGTACTTC
TRBV11-3	.	.	TRBJ2-1	CASSLTSNEQFF	TGTGCCAGCAGCCTGACTAGCAATGAGCAGTTCTTC
TRBV7-3	TRBD2	.	TRBJ2-5	CASSKTGTSVETQYF	TGTGCCAGCAGCAAGACCGGGACTAGCGTAGAGACCCAGTACTTC
TRBV30	TRBD2	.	TRBJ2-1	CAWSPPRTSGKTEQFF	TGTGCCTGGAGTCCCCCCCGGACTAGCGGGAAGACTGAGCAGTTCTTC
TRBV2	TRBD2	.	TRBJ2-2	CASSPAGLAGESELFF	TGTGCCAGCAGTCCGGCTGGGCTAGCGGGAGAGAGCGAGCTGTTTTTT
TRBV27	TRBD2	.	TRBJ2-7	CASSLRGAYEQYF	TGTGCCAGCAGTTTACGGGGGGCCTACGAGCAGTACTTC
TRBV9	.	.	TRBJ2-3	CASSVGGRTDTQYF	TGTGCCAGCAGCGTTGGCGGTCGCACAGATACGCAGTATTTT
TRBV9	.	.	TRBJ1-1	CASSQNGRWEEEAFF	TGTGCCAGCAGCCAAAATGGGAGGTGGGAGGAGGAAGCTTTCTTT
TRBV27	TRBD2	.	TRBJ2-3	CASSLRSLAGGTADTQYF	TGTGCCAGCAGTTTACGGTCACTAGCGGGAGGAACCGCAGATACGCAGTATTTT
TRBV5-4	.	.	TRBJ2-3	CASTVKGGFTDTQYF	TGTGCCAGCACCGTTAAGGGGGGGTTCACAGATACGCAGTATTTT
TRBV11-2	TRBD1	.	TRBJ1-1	CASSLARGGRGMNTEAFF	TGTGCCAGCAGCTTGGCTCGGGGTGGCAGGGGGATGAACACTGAAGCTTTCTTT
TRBV2	TRBD1	.	TRBJ2-5	CASSGQGRETQYF	TGTGCCAGCAGTGGACAGGGGCGGGAGACCCAGTACTTC
TRBV5-1	.	.	TRBJ1-3	CASSLAGGRLGNTIYF	TGCGCCAGCAGCTTGGCCGGGGGGCGCCTTGGAAACACCATATATTTT
TRBV5-4	TRBD2	.	TRBJ2-7	CASSLGLAGGVYEQYF	TGTGCCAGCAGCTTGGGATTAGCGGGAGGGGTTTACGAGCAGTACTTC
TRBV2	TRBD1	once	TRBJ2-1	CASSLGQADNEQFF	TGTGCCAGCAGTTTGGGACAGGCAGACAATGAGCAGTTCTTC
TRBV2	TRBD1	.	TRBJ1-4	CASSGRTGGGNEKLFF	TGTGCCAGCAGTGGCAGGACAGGGGGAGGTAATGAAAAACTGTTTTTT
TRBV6-1	.	.	TRBJ2-3	CASSEDRSSDTQYF	TGTGCCAGCAGTGAAGACAGGTCATCAGATACGCAGTATTTT
TRBV30	TRBD2	.	TRBJ2-1	CAWVGEPGLAGTYNEQFF	TGTGCCTGGGTGGGGGAACCGGGACTAGCGGGTACATACAATGAGCAGTTCTTC
TRBV6-1	.	.	TRBJ1-5	CASRHTGFSNQPQHF	TGTGCCAGCAGACATACGGGGTTTAGCAATCAGCCCCAGCATTTT
TRBV5-4	TRBD2	.	TRBJ2-7	CASSGLAGGQAYEQYF	TGTGCCAGCTCGGGACTAGCGGGAGGGCAGGCCTACGAGCAGTACTTC
TRBV5-1	.	.	TRBJ1-4	CASSTAPSGSNEKLFF	TGCGCCAGCAGTACGGCCCCCTCGGGTTCTAATGAAAAACTGTTTTTT
TRBV4-1	.	few	TRBJ1-2	CASGWQGQGYTF	TGCGCCAGCGGATGGCAGGGACAAGGCTACACCTTC
TRBV4-3	TRBD1	.	TRBJ2-7	CASSHYRGKAYEQYF	TGCGCCAGCAGCCACTACAGGGGAAAGGCCTACGAGCAGTACTTC
TRBV10-3	.	once	TRBJ2-7	CAGSPSSYEQYF	TGTGCCGGGAGCCCAAGCTCCTACGAGCAGTACTTC